This T cell receptor (beta chain) was retrieved from a study of blood T cell repertoires in COVID-19. Study-level background: Acute-phase and convalescent COVID-19 samples originated in the United States, Italy and Spain. Sample material is recorded as cDNA or gDNA derived from T cells, B-cell-depleted T cells, or PBMCs.

CDR1 and CDR2 from the germline V gene are KGHSH and LQKENI. Both ends counted, the CDR3 spans 15 residues. In the original analysis: Amplifying reference gene primers gave estimates of nucleated cell counts. TCRdb's copy holds only in-frame clones and misses some; the assay was immunoSEQ multiplex PCR. V and J calls and clone size are given by that table; D and trimming were obtained from the DNA. The profile shows 100,000 to 150,000 clones, 80% to 85% of them singletons. With regard to this clone: No DNA is shown, since the ends of the CDR3 on it are uncertain; the CDR3 is the one TCRdb lists.

The clonotype was recovered from a woman aged 45-59 years with acute or convalescent COVID-19. The sample comprised peripheral blood. The chain employs TRBV18 and TRBJ1-4; TRBD1, the D gene given by the table, was not confirmed from the DNA. The CDR3 protein is CASSPNSGQGEKLFF.